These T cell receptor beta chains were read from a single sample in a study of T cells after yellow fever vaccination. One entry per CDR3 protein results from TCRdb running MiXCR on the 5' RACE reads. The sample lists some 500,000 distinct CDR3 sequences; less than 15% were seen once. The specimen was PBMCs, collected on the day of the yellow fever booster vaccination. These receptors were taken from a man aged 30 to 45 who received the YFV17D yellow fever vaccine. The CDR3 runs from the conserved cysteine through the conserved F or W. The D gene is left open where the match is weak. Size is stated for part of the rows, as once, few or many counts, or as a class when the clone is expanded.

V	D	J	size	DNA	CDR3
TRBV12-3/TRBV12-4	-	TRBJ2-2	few	TGTGCCAGCAGTTTCGCGTCGTCAGGGTCGAACACCGGGGAGCTGTTTTTT	CASSFASSGSNTGELFF
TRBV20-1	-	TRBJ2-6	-	TGCAGTGCTAGAAACTCCGCGGGGCGATACTCTGGGGCCAACGTCCTGACTTTC	CSARNSAGRYSGANVLTF
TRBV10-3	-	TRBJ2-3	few	TGTGCCACGGAGAAGGGGCAGGGACGAAACACAGATACGCAGTATTTT	CATEKGQGRNTDTQYF
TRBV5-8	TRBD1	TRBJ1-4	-	TGTGCCAGCAGAGACACAGGGGGTTTGAATGAAAAACTGTTTTTT	CASRDTGGLNEKLFF
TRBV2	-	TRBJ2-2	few	TGTGCCAGCAGTGCTCAACTGGCGAACACCGGGGAGCTGTTTTTT	CASSAQLANTGELFF
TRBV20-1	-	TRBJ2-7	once	TGCAGTGCTAGAGATCTGGTGCTGGACGAGCAGTACTTC	CSARDLVLDEQYF
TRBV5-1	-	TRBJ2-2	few	TGCGCCAGCAGCTTGGGGGCAGACTCGAACACCGGGGAGCTGTTTTTT	CASSLGADSNTGELFF
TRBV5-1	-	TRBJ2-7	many	TGCGCCAGCAGCACGAGCTCCTACGAGCAGTACTTC	CASSTSSYEQYF
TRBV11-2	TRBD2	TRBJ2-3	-	TGTGCCAGCAGCTTAGGAAACCGGGAGGGCCGGTGGGTTTATCGCACAGATACGCAGTATTTT	CASSLGNREGRWVYRTDTQYF
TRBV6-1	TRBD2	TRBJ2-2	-	TGTGCCAGCATCGTCGGAACTAGCGGGAATAACGGGTCTACCGGGGAGCTGTTTTTT	CASIVGTSGNNGSTGELFF
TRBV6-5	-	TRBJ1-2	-	TGTGCCAGCAGTTACGCCGTGTTCTATGGCTACACCTTC	CASSYAVFYGYTF
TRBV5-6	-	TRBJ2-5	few	TGTGCCAGCAGCTTCAGTCCGGGGGCTCAAGAGACCCAGTACTTC	CASSFSPGAQETQYF
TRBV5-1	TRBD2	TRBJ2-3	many	TGCGCCAGCAGCCAGCTAGCGGGTGGCACAGATACGCAGTATTTT	CASSQLAGGTDTQYF
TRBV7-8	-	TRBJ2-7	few	TGTGCCAGCAGCTCGACAGGAGCAGGGGACGAGCAGTACTTC	CASSSTGAGDEQYF
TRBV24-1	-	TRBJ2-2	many	TGTGCCACCAGTAACCGCGGGGAGCTGTTTTTT	CATSNRGELFF
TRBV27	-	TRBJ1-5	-	TGTGCCAGCAGTACTAGTCGACGGAGACCAGAGCCCCAGCATTTT	CASSTSRRRPEPQHF
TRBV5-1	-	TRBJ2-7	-	TGCGCCAGCAGCCCTTATAGCTCCTACGAGCAGTACTTC	CASSPYSSYEQYF
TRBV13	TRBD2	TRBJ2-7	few	TGTGCCAGCAGCTTAAGGCTAGCGGGCGCGTCGCTATTCTACGAGCAGTACTTC	CASSLRLAGASLFYEQYF
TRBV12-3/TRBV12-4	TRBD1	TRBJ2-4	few	TGTGCCAGCAGCCCCACCGGGACAGGCCAGTACTTC	CASSPTGTGQYF
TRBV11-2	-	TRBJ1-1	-	TGTGCCAGCAGCTTGGGTGCCAGGTACACTGAAGCTTTCTTT	CASSLGARYTEAFF
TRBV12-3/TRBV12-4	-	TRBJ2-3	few	TGTGCCAGCAGGCCCGGGGACTCTATGGGCACAGATACGCAGTATTTT	CASRPGDSMGTDTQYF
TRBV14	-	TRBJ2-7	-	TGTGCCAGCAGCCAAACCGGGACAAACTACGAGCAGTACTTC	CASSQTGTNYEQYF
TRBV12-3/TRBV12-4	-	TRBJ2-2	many	TGTGCCAGCAGTCCACCCCCAGGGAGACGGACCGGGGAGCTGTTTTTT	CASSPPPGRRTGELFF
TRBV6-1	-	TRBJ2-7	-	TGTGCCAGCAGTACCTACAGGAGTTCCTACGAGCAGTACTTC	CASSTYRSSYEQYF
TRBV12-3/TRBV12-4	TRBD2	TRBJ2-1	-	TGTGCCAGCACCCGTCGGGAGGGGGAGCAGTTCTTC	CASTRREGEQFF
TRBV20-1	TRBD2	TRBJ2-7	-	TGCAGTGCCAGGACTAGCGGTTTCGAGCAGTACTTC	CSARTSGFEQYF
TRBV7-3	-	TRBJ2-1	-	TGTGCCAGCAGCTCCCACGCGGCGGGAAATGAGCAGTTCTTC	CASSSHAAGNEQFF
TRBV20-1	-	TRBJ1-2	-	TGCAGTGCAGCCGGGGGGCTGGAGTTGGGAGTGTATGGCTACACCTTC	CSAAGGLELGVYGYTF
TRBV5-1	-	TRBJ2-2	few	TGCGCCAGCAGCTTTGGGGGACGGTCGGACACCGGGGAGCTGTTTTTT	CASSFGGRSDTGELFF
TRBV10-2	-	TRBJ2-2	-	TGCGCCAGCAGGCCCTTGACGGGGGACATAGCGAACACCGGGGAGCTGTTTTTT	CASRPLTGDIANTGELFF
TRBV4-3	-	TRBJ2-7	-	TGCGCCAGCAGCCACCCCCCATGCCGACTTAGCTACGAGCAGTACTTC	CASSHPPCRLSYEQYF
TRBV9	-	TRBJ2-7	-	TGTGCCAGCAGCGTAGAGGCTACCCATGGCTACGAGCAGTACTTC	CASSVEATHGYEQYF
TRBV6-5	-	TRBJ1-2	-	TGTGCCAGCAGTTACTCCCCAAATATCTATGGCTACACCTTC	CASSYSPNIYGYTF
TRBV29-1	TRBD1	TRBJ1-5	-	TGCAGCGTAGCCCTCGGCACAGGGGAACAGCCCCAGCATTTT	CSVALGTGEQPQHF
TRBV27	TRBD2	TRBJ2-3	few	TGTGCCAGCAGTTTAGGGGGACTAGCGGGAGATACGCAGTATTTT	CASSLGGLAGDTQYF
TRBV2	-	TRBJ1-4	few	TGTGCCAGCAGTGTATCTCAAGTTAATGAAAAACTGTTTTTT	CASSVSQVNEKLFF
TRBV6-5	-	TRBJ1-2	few	TGTGCCAGCAGTTACCAGGGGTACTATGGCTACACCTTC	CASSYQGYYGYTF
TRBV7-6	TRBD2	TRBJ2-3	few	TGTGCCAGCAGCCGCCTTGGGGGGGCAGATACGCAGTATTTT	CASSRLGGADTQYF
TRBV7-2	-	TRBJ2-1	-	TGTGCCAGCAGCTTAGGCTCAGGGGACCCCTCCTATGAGCAGTTCTTC	CASSLGSGDPSYEQFF
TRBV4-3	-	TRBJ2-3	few	TGCGCCAGCAGCCAAGTTGGGCCACCTAGCACAGATACGCAGTATTTT	CASSQVGPPSTDTQYF
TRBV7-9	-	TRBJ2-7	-	-	CASFGSGVNEQYF